One sample yielded the 14 T cell receptor beta chains listed below, sequenced in a study of blood T cells in healthy people across ages. Then a second PCR, running roughly 7 to 11 cycles, was carried out with a sample-barcoded 5' primer and a J-beta primer mix. TCRdb recomputed calls from the 5' RACE reads with MiXCR, one row per CDR3 protein. The sample yields approximately 770,000 distinct CDR3 sequences, 58% seen once. Sequencing was carried out using blood. These TCRs come from a man aged 25 to 40 in good health.

The chain uses TRBV7-2 and TRBJ1-2, with D possibly TRBD1 on 6 matching bases. The CDR3 length is 13 residues. Per germline, CDR1 SGHTA and CDR2 FQGNSA. V was cut by 5 bases and J by 4 bases, with 11 bases left in between. CDR3 sequence (DNA): TGTGCCAGCAGCCAACAGACAGGCTATGGCTACACCTTC. It codes for CASSQQTGYGYTF.

The J gene is TRBJ2-7, the V gene TRBV13, with TRBD2 matching 8 bases. With V trimmed by 5 bases and J by 4 bases, 10 bases remained unmatched. CDR1 PRHDT and CDR2 FYEKMQ come from the germline V gene (reference sequence). CDR3 length: 15 residues. The CDR3 nucleotides read TGTGCCAGCAGCCCCGCGGGACTAGGGAAATACGAGCAGTACTTC. This codes for CASSPAGLGKYEQYF.

The chain joins TRBV20-1 to TRBJ2-1, with 12 nucleotides matching TRBD2. Per germline, CDR1 DFQATT and CDR2 SNEGSKA (reference sequence). The CDR3 is made up of 15 amino acids. The junction had 7 bases not matched to a gene; V was cut back by 3 bases and J by 7 bases. CDR3 loop: CSASPVTSGRNEQFF. In nucleotides, the CDR3 is TGCAGTGCTAGTCCTGTGACTAGCGGGAGAAATGAGCAGTTCTTC.

The V and J genes are TRBV3-1 and TRBJ2-1, with D possibly TRBD1 on 7 matching bases. This CDR3 comprises 16 residues. Trimming shortened V by 5 bases and J by 5 bases, and 19 bases separated the two germline ends. The germline gives CDR1 LGHDT, CDR2 YNNKEL (reference sequence). DNA for the CDR3: TGTGCCAGCAGCGACAGGGCGGGATTGGGCAACAATGAGCAGTTCTTC. Translated, it gives CASSDRAGLGNNEQFF.

The chain recombines TRBV6-1 with TRBJ1-1; D is unresolved. V shed 6 bases and J shed 1 base, with 15 bases lying between them. The CDR3 has 15 amino acids. Germline values: CDR1 MNHNS, CDR2 SASEGT. In DNA, the CDR3 is TGTGCCAGCAGGGTTAATGGGGTAACGAACACTGAAGCTTTCTTT. It translates to CASRVNGVTNTEAFF.

The genes are TRBV12-5 and TRBJ2-7; D is undetermined. The CDR3 is 12 residues long. Germline loops: CDR1 LGHNT, CDR2 FRNRAP. Trimming took 5 bases from V and 4 from J, leaving 9 bases between them. CDR3 sequence: CASGLNTYEQYF. The CDR3 nucleotides are TGTGCTAGTGGTCTTAACACATACGAGCAGTACTTC.

This clonotype was found a few times. The chain employs TRBV5-1 and TRBJ1-2, with no clear D. Germline CDR1 is SGHRS and CDR2 is YFSETQ. This CDR3 region has 14 residues. V dropped 0 bases and J dropped 8 bases, with 14 bases sitting between them. The CDR3 loop is CASSLDRASRGYTF. CDR3 nucleotides: TGCGCCAGCAGCTTGGACAGAGCGTCACGCGGCTACACCTTC.

This clonotype was found many times. J is TRBJ2-7 and V is TRBV28, with a tentative D call TRBD2 (5 bases). CDR3 length: 13 residues. Germline V gene sequence: CDR1 MDHEN, CDR2 SYDVKM. Trimming cost V 6 bases and J 5 bases, with 14 bases left between them. The CDR3 here is CASSLPGYDEQYF. The CDR3 DNA sequence: TGTGCCAGCAGCCTCCCGGGGTACGACGAGCAGTACTTC.

The rearrangement uses TRBV14 and TRBJ2-1; D assignment may be TRBD1 or TRBD2 (5 bases each). Trimming pared 3 bases from V and 1 base from J, leaving 16 bases between. CDR1 and CDR2 from the germline V gene are SGHDN and FVKESK. The CDR3 sequence is 17 residues long. This chain's CDR3 is CASSQHPGTNSYNEQFF. The CDR3, as DNA: TGTGCCAGCAGCCAGCACCCCGGGACCAATTCCTACAATGAGCAGTTCTTC.

This clonotype has only a few counts. This rearrangement joins TRBV6-6 to TRBJ2-1, with TRBD2 identical over 8 bases. CDR3 size: 16 residues. J was trimmed by 4 bases and V by 8 bases; bases with no gene match: 13. Germline assignment: CDR1 MNHNY and CDR2 SVGAGI (reference sequence). CDR3 protein: CASREVREGEYNEQFF. The CDR3 nucleotides are TGTGCCAGCCGCGAAGTCCGGGAGGGCGAATACAATGAGCAGTTCTTC.

This chain links TRBV28 with TRBJ2-5, with D perhaps given as TRBD1 or TRBD2 (6 bases each). The CDR3 has 13 amino acids. Germline loops: CDR1 MDHEN, CDR2 SYDVKM. V gave up 7 bases and J gave up 5 bases, with 14 bases separating them. The CDR3 coding sequence is TGTGCCAGCAAAAGAGGGGGGTCGGAGACCCAGTACTTC. Residues: CASKRGGSETQYF. Filled out from reference TRBV28 and TRBJ2-5, the complete variable domain reads DVKVTQSSRYLVKRTGEKVFLECVQDMDHENMFWYRQDPGLGLRLIYFSYDVKMKEKGDIPEGYSVSREKKERFSLILESASTNQTSMYLCASKRGGSETQYFGPGTRLLVL.

This clonotype was seen only once. The rearrangement joins TRBV7-6 to TRBJ1-2; D remains unclear. Germline V gene data show CDR1 as SGHVS and CDR2 as FNYEAQ. V lost 5 bases and J lost 6, with 13 bases in between. CDR3 length: 13 residues. The CDR3 bases are TGTGCCAGCAGCGGACTCCCGGGAAATGGCTACACCTTC. Residues: CASSGLPGNGYTF.

This clonotype was counted between two and nine times. The rearrangement joins TRBV27 to TRBJ2-4; 12 positions match TRBD1. The J call is doubtful: the DNA matches TRBJ2-5 better. CDR3 length equals 16 residues. From germline, CDR1 is MNHEY and CDR2 SMNVEV (reference sequence). The CDR3 sequence: CASRTSGTGGRKTQYF. For the CDR3, the DNA is TGTGCCAGCAGGACCTCAGGGACAGGGGGCAGGAAGACCCAGTACTTC.

The gene calls are TRBV20-1 and TRBJ2-7, with TRBD2 matching over 10 bases. The CDR3 is 13 amino acids. Per germline, CDR1 DFQATT and CDR2 SNEGSKA (reference sequence). V dropped 6 bases and J dropped 3; count of bases not matched to a gene: 5. The CDR3 protein is CSAELAGRYEQYF. CDR3 DNA: TGCAGTGCGGAACTAGCGGGACGCTACGAGCAGTACTTC.